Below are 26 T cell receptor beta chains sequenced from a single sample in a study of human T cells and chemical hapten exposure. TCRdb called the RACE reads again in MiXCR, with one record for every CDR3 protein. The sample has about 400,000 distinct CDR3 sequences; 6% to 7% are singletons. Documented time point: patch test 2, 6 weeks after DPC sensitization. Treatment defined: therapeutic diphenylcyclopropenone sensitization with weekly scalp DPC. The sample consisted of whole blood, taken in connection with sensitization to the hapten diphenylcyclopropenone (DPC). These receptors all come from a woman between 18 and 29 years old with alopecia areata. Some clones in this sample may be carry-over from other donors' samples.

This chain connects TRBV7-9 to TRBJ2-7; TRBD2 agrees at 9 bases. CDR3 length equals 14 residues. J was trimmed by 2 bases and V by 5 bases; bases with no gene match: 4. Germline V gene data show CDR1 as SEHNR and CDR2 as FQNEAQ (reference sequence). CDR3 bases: TGTGCCAGCAGCACAATAGCGGGAGCCTACGAGCAGTACTTC. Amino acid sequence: CASSTIAGAYEQYF.

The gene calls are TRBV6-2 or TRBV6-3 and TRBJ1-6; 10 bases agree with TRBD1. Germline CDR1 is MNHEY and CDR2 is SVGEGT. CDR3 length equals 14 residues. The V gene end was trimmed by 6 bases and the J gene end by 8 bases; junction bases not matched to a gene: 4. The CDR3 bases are TGTGCCAGCAGCAAGACAGGGGGCGATTCACCCCTCCACTTT. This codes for CASSKTGGDSPLHF.

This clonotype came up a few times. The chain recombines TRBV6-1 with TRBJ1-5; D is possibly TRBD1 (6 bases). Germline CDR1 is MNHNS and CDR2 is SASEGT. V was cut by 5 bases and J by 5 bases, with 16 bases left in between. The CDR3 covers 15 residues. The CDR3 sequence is CASSRPRDNYQPQHF. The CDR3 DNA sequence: TGTGCCAGCAGTAGGCCTCGGGACAACTATCAGCCCCAGCATTTT.

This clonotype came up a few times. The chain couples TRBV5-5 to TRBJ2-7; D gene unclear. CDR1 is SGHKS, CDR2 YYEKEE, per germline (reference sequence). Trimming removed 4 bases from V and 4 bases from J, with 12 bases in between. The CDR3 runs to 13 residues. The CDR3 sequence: CASSPWTVYEQYF. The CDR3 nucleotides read TGTGCCAGCAGCCCGTGGACGGTGTACGAGCAGTACTTC.

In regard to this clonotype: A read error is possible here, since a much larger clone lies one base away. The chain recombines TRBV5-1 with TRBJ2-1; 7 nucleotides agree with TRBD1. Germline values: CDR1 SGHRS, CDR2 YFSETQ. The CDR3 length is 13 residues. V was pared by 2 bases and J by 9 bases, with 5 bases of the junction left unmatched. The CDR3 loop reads CASSLMTGSEQFF. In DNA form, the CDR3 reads TGCGCCAGCAGCTTAATGACAGGGTCTGAGCAGTTCTTC.

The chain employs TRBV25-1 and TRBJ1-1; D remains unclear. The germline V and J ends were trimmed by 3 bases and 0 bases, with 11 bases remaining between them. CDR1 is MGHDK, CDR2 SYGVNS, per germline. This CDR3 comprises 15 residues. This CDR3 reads CASSDPTQMNTEAFF. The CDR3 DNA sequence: TGTGCCAGCAGTGACCCCACTCAGATGAACACTGAAGCTTTCTTT.

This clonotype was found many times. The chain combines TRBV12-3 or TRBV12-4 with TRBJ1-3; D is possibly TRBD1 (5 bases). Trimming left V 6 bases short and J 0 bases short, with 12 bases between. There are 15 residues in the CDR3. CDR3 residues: CASRAGGASGNTIYF. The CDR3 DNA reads TGTGCCAGCAGGGCCGGTGGGGCCTCTGGAAACACCATATATTTT.

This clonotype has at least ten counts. In DNA form, the CDR3 reads TGCAGCGTTGTTCTCCCCGTGAGAGCGAACACCGGGGAGCTGTTTTTT. Its protein is CSVVLPVRANTGELFF. The J gene is TRBJ2-2, the V gene TRBV29-1; D ambiguous. The CDR3 totals 16 residues. Germline V gene sequence: CDR1 SQVTM, CDR2 ANQGSEA. V was clipped by 4 bases and J by 0 bases, with 15 bases between them.

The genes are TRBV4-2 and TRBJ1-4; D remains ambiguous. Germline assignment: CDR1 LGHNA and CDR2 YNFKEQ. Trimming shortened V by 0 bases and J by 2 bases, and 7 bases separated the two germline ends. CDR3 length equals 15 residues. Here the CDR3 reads CASSQDGNTNEKLFF. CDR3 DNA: TGTGCCAGCAGCCAAGATGGGAATACTAATGAAAAACTGTTTTTT.

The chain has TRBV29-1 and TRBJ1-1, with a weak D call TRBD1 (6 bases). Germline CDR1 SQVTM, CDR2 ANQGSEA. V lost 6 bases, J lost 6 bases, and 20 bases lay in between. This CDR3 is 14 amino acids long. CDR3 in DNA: TGCAGCGTCCCGTTAACGGGGGGCTTATCTGAAGCTTTCTTT. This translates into CSVPLTGGLSEAFF.

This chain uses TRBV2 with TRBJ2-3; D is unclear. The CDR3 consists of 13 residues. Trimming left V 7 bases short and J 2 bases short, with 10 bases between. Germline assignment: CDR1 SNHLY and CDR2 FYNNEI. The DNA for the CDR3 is TGTGCCAGCAACTACGTGGCCACAGATACGCAGTATTTT. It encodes CASNYVATDTQYF.

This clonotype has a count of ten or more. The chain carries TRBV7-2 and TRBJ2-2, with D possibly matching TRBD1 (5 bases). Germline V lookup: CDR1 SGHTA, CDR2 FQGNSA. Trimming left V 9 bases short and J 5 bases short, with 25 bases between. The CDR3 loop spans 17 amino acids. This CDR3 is CARGPPGRVGVTGELFF. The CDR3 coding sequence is TGTGCCAGGGGTCCCCCCGGCAGGGTCGGAGTAACCGGGGAGCTGTTTTTT.

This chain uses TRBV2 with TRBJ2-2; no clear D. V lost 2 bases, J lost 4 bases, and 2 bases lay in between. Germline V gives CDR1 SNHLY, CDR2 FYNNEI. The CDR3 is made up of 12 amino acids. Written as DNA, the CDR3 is TGTGCCAGCAGTGAACGCACCGGGGAGCTGTTTTTT. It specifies CASSERTGELFF.

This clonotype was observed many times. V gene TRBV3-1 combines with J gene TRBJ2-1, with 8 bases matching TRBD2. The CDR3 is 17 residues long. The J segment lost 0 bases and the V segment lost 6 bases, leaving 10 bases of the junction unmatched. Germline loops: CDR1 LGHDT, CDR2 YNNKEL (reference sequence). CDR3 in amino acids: CASRNRGGYPSYNEQFF. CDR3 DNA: TGTGCCAGCAGAAATCGGGGGGGGTACCCCTCCTACAATGAGCAGTTCTTC.

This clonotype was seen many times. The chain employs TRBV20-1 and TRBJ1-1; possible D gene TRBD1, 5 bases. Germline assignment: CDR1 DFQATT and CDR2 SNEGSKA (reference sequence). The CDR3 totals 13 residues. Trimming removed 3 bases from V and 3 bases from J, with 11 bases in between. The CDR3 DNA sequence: TGCAGTGCTAGGGGGGTTTCGGACACTGAAGCTTTCTTT. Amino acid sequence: CSARGVSDTEAFF.

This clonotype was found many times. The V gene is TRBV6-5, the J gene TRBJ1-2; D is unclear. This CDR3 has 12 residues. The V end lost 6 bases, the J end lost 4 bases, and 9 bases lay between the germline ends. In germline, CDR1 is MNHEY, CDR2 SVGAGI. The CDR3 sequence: CASSQVTYGYTF. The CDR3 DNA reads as TGTGCCAGCAGCCAGGTGACCTATGGCTACACCTTC.

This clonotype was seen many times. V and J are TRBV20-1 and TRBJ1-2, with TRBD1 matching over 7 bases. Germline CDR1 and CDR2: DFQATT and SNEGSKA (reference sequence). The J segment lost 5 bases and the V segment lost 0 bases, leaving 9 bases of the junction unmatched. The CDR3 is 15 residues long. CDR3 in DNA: TGCAGTGCTAGAGATCGGGTAGGGGGCAGTTATGGCTACACCTTC. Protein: CSARDRVGGSYGYTF.

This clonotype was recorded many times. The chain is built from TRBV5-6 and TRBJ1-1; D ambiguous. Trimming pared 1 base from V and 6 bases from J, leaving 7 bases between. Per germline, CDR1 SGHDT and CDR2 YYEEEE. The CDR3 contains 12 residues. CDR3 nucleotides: TGTGCCAGCAGCTTGTTTTCGGCTGAAGCTTTCTTT. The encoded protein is CASSLFSAEAFF.

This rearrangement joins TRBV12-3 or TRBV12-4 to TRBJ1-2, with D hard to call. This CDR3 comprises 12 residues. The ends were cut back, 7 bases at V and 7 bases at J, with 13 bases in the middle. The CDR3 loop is CASTGIPLGYTF. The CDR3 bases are TGTGCCAGCACCGGGATTCCTCTTGGCTACACCTTC.

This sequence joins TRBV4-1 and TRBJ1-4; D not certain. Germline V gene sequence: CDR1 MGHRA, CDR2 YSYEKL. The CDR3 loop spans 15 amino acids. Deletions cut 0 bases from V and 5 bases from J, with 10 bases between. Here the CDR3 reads CASSQDNAGNEKLFF. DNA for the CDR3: TGCGCCAGCAGCCAAGATAACGCGGGGAATGAAAAACTGTTTTTT.

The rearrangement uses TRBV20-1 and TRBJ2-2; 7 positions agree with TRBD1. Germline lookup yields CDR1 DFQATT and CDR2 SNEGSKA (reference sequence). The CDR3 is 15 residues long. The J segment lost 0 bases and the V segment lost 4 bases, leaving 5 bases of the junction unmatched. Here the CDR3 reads CSANRQGTNTGELFF. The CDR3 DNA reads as TGCAGTGCTAACCGACAGGGAACGAACACCGGGGAGCTGTTTTTT.

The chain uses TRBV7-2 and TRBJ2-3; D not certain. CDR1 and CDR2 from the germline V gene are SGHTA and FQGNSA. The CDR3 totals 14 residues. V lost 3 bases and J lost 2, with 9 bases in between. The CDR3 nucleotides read TGTGCCAGCAGCTTGCAGGAAGCCACAGATACGCAGTATTTT. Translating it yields CASSLQEATDTQYF.

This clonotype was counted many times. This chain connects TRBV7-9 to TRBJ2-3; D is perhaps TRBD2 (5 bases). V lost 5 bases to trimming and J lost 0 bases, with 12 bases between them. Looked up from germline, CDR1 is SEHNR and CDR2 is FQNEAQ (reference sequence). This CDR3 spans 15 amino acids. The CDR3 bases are TGTGCCAGCAGCCCTCCCGGGGTTAGCACAGATACGCAGTATTTT. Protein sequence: CASSPPGVSTDTQYF.

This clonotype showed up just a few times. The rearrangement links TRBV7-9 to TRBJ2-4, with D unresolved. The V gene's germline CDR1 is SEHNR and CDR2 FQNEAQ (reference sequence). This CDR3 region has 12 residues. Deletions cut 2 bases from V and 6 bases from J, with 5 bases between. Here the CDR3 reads CASSLFGNIQYF. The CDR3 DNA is TGTGCCAGCAGCTTATTTGGAAACATTCAGTACTTC. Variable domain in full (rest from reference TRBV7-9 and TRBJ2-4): DTGVSQNPRHKITKRGQNVTFRCDPISEHNRLYWYRQTLGQGPEFLTYFQNEAQLEKSRLLSDRFSAERPKGSFSTLEIQRTEQGDSAMYLCASSLFGNIQYFGAGTRLSVL.

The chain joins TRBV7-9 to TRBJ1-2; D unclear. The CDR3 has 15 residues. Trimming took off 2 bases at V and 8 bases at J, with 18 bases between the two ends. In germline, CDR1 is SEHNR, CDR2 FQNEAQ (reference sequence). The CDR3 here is CASSLSSRAGGGYTF. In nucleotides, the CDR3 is TGTGCCAGCAGCTTAAGTTCTCGCGCAGGCGGGGGCTACACCTTC.

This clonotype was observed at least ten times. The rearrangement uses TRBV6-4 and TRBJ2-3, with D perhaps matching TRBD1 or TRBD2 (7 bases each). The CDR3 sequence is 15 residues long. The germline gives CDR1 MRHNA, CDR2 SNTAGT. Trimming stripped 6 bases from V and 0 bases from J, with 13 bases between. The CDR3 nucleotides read TGTGCCAGCAGCCATCAGGGGGGGAGCACAGATACGCAGTATTTT. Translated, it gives CASSHQGGSTDTQYF.